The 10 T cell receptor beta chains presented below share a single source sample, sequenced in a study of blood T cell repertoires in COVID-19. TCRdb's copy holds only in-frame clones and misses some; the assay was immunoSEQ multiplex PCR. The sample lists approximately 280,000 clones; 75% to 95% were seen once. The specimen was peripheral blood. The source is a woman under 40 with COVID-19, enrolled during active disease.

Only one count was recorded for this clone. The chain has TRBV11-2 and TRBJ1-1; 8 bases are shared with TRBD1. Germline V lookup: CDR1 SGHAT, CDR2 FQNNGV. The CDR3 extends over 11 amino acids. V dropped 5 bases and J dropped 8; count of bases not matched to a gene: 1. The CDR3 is CASSAGGEAFF. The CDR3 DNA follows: TGTGCCAGCAGCGCAGGGGGCGAAGCTTTCTTT.

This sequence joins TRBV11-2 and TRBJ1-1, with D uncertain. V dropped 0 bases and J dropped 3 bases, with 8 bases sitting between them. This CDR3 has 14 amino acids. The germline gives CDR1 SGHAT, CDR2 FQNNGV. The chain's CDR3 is CASSLDPVHTEAFF. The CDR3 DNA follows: TGTGCCAGCAGCTTAGATCCCGTTCACACTGAAGCTTTCTTT.

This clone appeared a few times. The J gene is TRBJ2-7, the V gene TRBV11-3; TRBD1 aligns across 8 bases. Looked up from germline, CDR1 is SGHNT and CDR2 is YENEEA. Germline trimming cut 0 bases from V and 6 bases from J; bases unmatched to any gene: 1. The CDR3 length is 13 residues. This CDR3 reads CASSLEQGVEQYF. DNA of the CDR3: TGTGCCAGCAGCTTAGAACAGGGGGTCGAGCAGTACTTC.

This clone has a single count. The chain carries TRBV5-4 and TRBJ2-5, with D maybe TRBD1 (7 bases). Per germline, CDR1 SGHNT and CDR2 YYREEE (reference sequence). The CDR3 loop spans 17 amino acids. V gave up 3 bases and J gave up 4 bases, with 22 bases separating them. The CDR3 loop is CASSSGWAGGSRETQYF. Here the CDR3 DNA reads TGTGCCAGCAGCTCCGGATGGGCAGGGGGGTCTAGAGAGACCCAGTACTTC.

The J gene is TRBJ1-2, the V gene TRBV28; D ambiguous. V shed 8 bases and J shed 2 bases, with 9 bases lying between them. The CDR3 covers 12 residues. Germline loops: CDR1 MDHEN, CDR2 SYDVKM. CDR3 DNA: TGTGCCAGCCTCGGGGTAAACTATGGCTACACCTTC. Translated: CASLGVNYGYTF.

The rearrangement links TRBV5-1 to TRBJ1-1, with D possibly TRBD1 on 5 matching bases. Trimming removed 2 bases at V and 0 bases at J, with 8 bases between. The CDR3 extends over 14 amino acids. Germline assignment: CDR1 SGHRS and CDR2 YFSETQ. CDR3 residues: CASSLQVMNTEAFF. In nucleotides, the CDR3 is TGCGCCAGCAGCTTACAGGTCATGAACACTGAAGCTTTCTTT.

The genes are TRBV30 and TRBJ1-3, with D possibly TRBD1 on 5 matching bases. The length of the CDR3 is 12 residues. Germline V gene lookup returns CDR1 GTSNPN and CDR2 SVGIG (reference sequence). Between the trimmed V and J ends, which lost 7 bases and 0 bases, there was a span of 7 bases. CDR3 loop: CALTVSGNTIYF. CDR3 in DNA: TGTGCCTTGACAGTCTCTGGAAACACCATATATTTT.

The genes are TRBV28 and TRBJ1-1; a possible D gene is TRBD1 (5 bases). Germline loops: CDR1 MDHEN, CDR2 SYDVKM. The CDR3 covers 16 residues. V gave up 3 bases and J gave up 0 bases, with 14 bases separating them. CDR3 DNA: TGTGCCAGCAGTTTTCTGGGGCGAAACTTGAACACTGAAGCTTTCTTT. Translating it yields CASSFLGRNLNTEAFF.

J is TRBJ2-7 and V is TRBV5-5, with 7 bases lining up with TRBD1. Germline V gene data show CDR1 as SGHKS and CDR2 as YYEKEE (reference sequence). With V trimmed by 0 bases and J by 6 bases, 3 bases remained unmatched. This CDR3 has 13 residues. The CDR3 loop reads CASSLVDRAEQYF. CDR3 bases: TGTGCCAGCAGCTTGGTCGACAGGGCCGAGCAGTACTTC.

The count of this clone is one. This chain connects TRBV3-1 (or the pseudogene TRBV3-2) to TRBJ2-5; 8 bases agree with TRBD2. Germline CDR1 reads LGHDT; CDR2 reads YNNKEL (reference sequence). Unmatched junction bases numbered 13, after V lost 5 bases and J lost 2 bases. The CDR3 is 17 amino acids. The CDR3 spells CASSRGSGSVWQETQYF. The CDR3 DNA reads TGTGCCAGCAGCAGGGGGAGCGGGAGCGTGTGGCAAGAGACCCAGTACTTC.